The TCR beta chain described here comes from a study of a mutant IDH1 vaccine in newly diagnosed glioma. The protocol was immunoSEQ multiplex PCR, while the TCRdb copy is restricted to in-frame clones and leaves out a portion. The sample contains some 47,000 clones, about four fifths of which appear only once. Time point meaning: week 35, safety follow-up. Vaccination comprised doses that each held 300 ug of mutant IDH1 20-mer peptide, plus topical imiquimod. Note on this clone: Its antigen is unidentified.

The sample here was PBMCs, taken from a glioma patient whose treatment included an IDH1 peptide vaccine. The receptor was derived from a woman between 35 and 50 years old with glioma. Some clones in this sample may be carry-over from other donors' samples.

CDR3 amino acids: CASSVSASSSYEQYF. As DNA, the CDR3 is TGTGCCAGCAGCGTATCGGCCTCAAGCTCCTACGAGCAGTACTTC. The rearrangement uses TRBV9 and TRBJ2-7; D unclear. The CDR3 runs to 15 residues. Germline CDR1 SGDLS, CDR2 YYNGEE. The V gene lost 1 base and the J gene lost 0 bases, with 11 bases spanning the gap.